This TCR beta chain was sequenced in a study of cytomegalovirus exposure and HLA in healthy donors. Study observations and caveats: In a later analysis, CMV-associated beta chains were mostly HLA-associated, it appeared. Later on, an analysis found that several of the most significant clusters appeared to be linked to common viral pathogens, which included parvovirus B19.

CDR3 length equals 18 residues. Trimming took 3 bases from V and 0 from J; bases not matched to a gene: 9. Germline CDR1 and CDR2: SNHLY and FYNNEI. PCR involved 60 Vbeta and 13 Jbeta primers. Profiled with immunoSEQ multiplex PCR; TCRdb holds only in-frame clones, not every one. Here the sample spans over 70,000 clones, roughly 70% being singletons. Note on this clone: Its antigen is currently unknown.

The sequenced sample was PBMCs. The TCR sequence derives from a woman aged 45 to 65 in good health and CMV-seropositive. The chain couples TRBV2 to TRBJ2-3; 10 bases match TRBD2. Here the CDR3 reads CASSEWLAGAGSTDTQYF. DNA of the CDR3: TGTGCCAGCAGTGAGTGGCTAGCGGGGGCTGGAAGCACAGATACGCAGTATTTT.